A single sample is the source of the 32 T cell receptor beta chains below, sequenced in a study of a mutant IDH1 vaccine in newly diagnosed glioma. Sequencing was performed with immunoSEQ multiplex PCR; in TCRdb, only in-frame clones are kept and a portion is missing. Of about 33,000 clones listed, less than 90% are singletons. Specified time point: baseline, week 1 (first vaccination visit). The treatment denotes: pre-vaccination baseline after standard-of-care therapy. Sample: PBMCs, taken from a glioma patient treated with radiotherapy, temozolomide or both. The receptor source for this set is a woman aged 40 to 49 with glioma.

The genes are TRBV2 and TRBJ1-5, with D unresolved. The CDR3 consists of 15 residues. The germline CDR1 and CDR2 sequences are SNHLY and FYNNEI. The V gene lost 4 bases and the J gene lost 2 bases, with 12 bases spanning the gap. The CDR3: CASSGSGVGNQPQHF. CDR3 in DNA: TGTGCCAGCAGTGGGAGCGGGGTTGGCAATCAGCCCCAGCATTTT.

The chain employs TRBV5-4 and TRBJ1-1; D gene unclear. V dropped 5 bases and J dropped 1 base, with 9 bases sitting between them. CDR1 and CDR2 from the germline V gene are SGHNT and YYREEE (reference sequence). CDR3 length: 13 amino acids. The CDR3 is CASSFAGNTEAFF. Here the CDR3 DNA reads TGTGCCAGCAGTTTTGCAGGGAACACTGAAGCTTTCTTT.

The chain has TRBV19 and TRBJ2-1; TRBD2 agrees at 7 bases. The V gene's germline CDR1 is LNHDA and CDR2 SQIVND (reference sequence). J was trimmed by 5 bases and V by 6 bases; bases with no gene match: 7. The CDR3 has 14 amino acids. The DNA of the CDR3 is TGTGCCAGTAGGGGGAGACTAGCTCACAATGAGCAGTTCTTC. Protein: CASRGRLAHNEQFF.

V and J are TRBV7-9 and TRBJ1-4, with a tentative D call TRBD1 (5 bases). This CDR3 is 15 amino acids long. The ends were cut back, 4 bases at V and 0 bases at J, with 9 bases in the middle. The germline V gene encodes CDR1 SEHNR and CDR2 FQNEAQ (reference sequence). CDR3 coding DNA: TGTGCCAGCAGCTCCCGACAGACAACTAATGAAAAACTGTTTTTT. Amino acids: CASSSRQTTNEKLFF.

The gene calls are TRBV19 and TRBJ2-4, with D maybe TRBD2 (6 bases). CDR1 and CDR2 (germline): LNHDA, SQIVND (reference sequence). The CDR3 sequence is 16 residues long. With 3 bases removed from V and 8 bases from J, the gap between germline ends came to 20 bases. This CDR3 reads CASSMLRSGGVDIQYF. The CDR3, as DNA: TGTGCCAGTAGTATGTTACGAAGCGGAGGGGTTGACATTCAGTACTTC.

The CDR3, as DNA: TGCGCCAGCAGCCAGGGCTCCTACGAGCAGTACTTC. This gives the protein CASSQGSYEQYF. The chain employs TRBV5-1 and TRBJ2-7, with D perhaps TRBD1 (5 bases). V was cut by 4 bases and J by 0 bases, with 5 bases left in between. CDR1 is SGHRS, CDR2 YFSETQ, per germline. The CDR3 covers 12 residues.

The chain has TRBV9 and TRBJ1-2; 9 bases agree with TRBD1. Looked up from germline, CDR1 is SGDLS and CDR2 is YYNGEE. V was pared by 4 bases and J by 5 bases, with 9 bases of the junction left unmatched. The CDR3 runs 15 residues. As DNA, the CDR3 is TGTGCCAGCAGCCCGTGGGGACAGGGCTCGTATGGCTACACCTTC. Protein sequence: CASSPWGQGSYGYTF.

Here the CDR3 DNA reads TGTGCCAGCAGTTTGCAGAGGAGTAGCAATCAGCCCCAGCATTTT. It is translated as CASSLQRSSNQPQHF. The J gene is TRBJ1-5, the V gene TRBV2; D is uncertain. Trimming removed 5 bases at V and 0 bases at J, with 11 bases between. The germline V gene has CDR1 SNHLY and CDR2 FYNNEI. The CDR3 loop spans 15 amino acids.

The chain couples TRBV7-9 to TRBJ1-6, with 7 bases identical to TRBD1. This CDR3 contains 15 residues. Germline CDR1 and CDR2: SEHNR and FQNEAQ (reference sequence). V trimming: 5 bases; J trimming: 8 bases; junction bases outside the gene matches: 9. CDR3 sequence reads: CASSTQGNRHSPLHF. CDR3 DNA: TGTGCCAGCAGCACACAGGGGAACCGACATTCACCCCTCCACTTT.

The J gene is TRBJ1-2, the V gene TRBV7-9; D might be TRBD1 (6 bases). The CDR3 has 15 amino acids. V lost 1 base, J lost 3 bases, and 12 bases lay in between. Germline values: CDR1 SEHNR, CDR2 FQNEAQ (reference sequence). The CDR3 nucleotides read TGTGCCAGCAGCTTAGGGCAGGGGCAGCACTATGGCTACACCTTC. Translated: CASSLGQGQHYGYTF.

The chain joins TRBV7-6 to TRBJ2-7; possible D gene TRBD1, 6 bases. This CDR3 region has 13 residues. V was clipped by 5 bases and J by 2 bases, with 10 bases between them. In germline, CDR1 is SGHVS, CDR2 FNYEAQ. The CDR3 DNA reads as TGTGCCAGCAGCCCGACAGGAACCTACGAGCAGTACTTC. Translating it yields CASSPTGTYEQYF.

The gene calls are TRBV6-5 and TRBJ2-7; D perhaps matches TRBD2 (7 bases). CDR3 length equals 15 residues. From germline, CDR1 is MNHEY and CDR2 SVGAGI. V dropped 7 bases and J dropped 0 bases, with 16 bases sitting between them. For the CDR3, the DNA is TGTGCCAGCAAGCGGGACACTTCAAGCTCCTACGAGCAGTACTTC. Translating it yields CASKRDTSSSYEQYF.

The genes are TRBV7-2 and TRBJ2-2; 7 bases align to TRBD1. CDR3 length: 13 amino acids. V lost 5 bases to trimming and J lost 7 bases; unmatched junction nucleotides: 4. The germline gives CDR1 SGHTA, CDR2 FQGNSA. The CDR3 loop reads CASSQRTGGELFF. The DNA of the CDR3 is TGTGCCAGCAGCCAACGGACAGGCGGGGAGCTGTTTTTT.

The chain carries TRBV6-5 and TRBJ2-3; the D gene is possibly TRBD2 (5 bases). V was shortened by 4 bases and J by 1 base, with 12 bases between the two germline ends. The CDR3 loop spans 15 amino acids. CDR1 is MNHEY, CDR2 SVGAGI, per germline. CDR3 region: CASSSPAGGTDTQYF. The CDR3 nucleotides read TGTGCCAGCAGTTCGCCCGCCGGGGGCACAGATACGCAGTATTTT.

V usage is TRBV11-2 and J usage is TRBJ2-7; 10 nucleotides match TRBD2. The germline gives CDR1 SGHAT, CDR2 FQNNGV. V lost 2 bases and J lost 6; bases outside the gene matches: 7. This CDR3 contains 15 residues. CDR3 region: CASSLHSGRASEQYF. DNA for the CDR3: TGTGCCAGCAGCTTACACAGCGGGAGGGCCAGCGAGCAGTACTTC.

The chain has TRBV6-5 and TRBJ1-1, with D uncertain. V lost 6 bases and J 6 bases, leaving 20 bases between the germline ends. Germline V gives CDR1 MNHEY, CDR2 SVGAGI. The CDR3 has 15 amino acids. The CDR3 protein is CASSNPGWVAPEAFF. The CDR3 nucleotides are TGTGCCAGCAGCAACCCGGGGTGGGTAGCGCCTGAAGCTTTCTTT.

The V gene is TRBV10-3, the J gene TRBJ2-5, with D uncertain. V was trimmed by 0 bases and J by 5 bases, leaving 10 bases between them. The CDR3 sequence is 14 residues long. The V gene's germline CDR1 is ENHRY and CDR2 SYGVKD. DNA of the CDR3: TGTGCCATCAGTGAGTCGCCTAACCCGGAGACCCAGTACTTC. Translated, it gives CAISESPNPETQYF.

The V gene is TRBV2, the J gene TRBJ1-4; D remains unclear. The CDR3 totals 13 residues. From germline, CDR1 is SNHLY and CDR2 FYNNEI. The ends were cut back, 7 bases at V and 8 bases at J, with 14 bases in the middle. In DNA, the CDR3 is TGTGCCAGCAATTCCCTAAGCGAGGAAAAACTGTTTTTT. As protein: CASNSLSEEKLFF.

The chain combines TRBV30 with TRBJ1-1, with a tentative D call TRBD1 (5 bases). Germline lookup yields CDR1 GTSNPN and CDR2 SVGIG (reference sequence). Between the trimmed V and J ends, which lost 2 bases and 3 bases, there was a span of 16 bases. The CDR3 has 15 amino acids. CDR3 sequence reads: CAWSPLGGWDTEAFF. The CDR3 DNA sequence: TGTGCCTGGAGTCCTTTGGGGGGATGGGACACTGAAGCTTTCTTT.

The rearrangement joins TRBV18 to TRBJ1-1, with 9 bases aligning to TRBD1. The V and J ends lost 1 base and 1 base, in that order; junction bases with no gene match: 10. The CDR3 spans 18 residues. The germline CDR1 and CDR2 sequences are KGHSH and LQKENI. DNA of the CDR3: TGTGCCAGCTCACCACGGTACCTATCGACAGGGGGGAACACTGAAGCTTTCTTT. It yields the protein CASSPRYLSTGGNTEAFF.

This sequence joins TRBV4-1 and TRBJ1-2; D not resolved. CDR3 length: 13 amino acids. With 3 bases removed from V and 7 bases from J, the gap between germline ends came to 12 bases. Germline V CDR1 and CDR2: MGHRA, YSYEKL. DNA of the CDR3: TGCGCCAGCAGCCAGATCCCCAGTATTGGCTACACCTTC. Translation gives CASSQIPSIGYTF.

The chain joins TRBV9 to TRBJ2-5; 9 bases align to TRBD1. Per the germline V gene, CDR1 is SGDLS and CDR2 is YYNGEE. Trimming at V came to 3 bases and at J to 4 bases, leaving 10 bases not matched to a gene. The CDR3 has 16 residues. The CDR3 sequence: CASSAETGGVGETQYF. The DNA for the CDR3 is TGTGCCAGCAGCGCAGAGACAGGGGGGGTAGGAGAGACCCAGTACTTC.

The CDR3 bases are TGCGCCAGCAGCCAAGTCCCGACAGGGGGCCGGAGCAATGAGCAGTTCTTC. Its protein is CASSQVPTGGRSNEQFF. The chain employs TRBV4-3 and TRBJ2-1; 10 bases are shared with TRBD1. V was clipped by 1 base and J by 6 bases; unmatched bases: 9. This CDR3 region has 17 residues. Per germline, CDR1 LGHNA and CDR2 YSLEER.

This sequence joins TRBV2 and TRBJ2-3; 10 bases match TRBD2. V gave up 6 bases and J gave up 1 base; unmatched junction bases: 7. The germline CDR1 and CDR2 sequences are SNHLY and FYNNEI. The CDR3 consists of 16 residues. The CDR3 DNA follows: TGTGCCAGCAGATCCTCCGGGACTAGCGGCACAGATACGCAGTATTTT. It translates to CASRSSGTSGTDTQYF.

The CDR3 loop is CASSYSGGQGTEAFF. For the CDR3, the DNA is TGTGCCAGCAGTTACTCGGGGGGACAGGGAACTGAAGCTTTCTTT. This chain connects TRBV6-5 to TRBJ1-1, with 9 nucleotides matching TRBD1. CDR1 and CDR2 from the germline V gene are MNHEY and SVGAGI. The length of the CDR3 is 15 residues. The junction had 4 bases not matched to a gene; V was cut back by 0 bases and J by 5 bases.

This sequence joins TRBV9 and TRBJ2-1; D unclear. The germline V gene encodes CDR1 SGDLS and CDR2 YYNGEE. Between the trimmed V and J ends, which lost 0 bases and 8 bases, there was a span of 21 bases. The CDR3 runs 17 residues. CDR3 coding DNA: TGTGCCAGCAGCGTAGGTGGCACGGGCGTAGGATTCCATGAGCAGTTCTTC. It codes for CASSVGGTGVGFHEQFF.

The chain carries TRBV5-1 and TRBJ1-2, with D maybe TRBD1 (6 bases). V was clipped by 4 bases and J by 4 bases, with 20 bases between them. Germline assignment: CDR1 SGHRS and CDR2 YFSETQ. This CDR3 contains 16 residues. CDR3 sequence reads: CASSEGGGGAGYGYTF. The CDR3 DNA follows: TGCGCCAGCAGCGAAGGAGGCGGGGGCGCAGGCTATGGCTACACCTTC. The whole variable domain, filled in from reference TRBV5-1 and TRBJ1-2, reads KAGVTQTPRYLIKTRGQQVTLSCSPISGHRSVSWYQQTPGQGLQFLFEYFSETQRNKGNFPGRFSGRQFSNSRSEMNVSTLELGDSALYLCASSEGGGGAGYGYTFGSGTRLTVV.

CDR3 protein: CASTAAPGGRADTQYF. In DNA form, the CDR3 reads TGTGCCAGCACCGCCGCCCCAGGGGGGAGGGCAGATACGCAGTATTTT. This sequence joins TRBV2 and TRBJ2-3; either TRBD1 or TRBD2 may fit D (7 bases each). Trimming shortened V by 7 bases and J by 4 bases, and 21 bases separated the two germline ends. This CDR3 is built from 16 residues. The germline V gene has CDR1 SNHLY and CDR2 FYNNEI.

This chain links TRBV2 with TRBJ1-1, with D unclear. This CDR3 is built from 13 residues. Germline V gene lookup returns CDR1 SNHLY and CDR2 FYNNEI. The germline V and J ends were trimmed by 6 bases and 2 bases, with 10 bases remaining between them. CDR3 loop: CASSVRSNTEAFF. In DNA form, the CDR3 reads TGTGCCAGCAGCGTAAGGTCCAACACTGAAGCTTTCTTT. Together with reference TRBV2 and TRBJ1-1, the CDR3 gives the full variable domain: EPEVTQTPSHQVTQMGQEVILRCVPISNHLYFYWYRQILGQKVEFLVSFYNNEISEKSEIFDDQFSVERPDGSNFTLKIRSTKLEDSAMYFCASSVRSNTEAFFGQGTRLTVV.

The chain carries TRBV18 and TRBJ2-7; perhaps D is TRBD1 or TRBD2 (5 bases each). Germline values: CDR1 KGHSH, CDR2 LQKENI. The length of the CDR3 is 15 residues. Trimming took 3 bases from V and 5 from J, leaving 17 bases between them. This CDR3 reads CASSPRGRVGDEQYF. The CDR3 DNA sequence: TGTGCCAGCTCACCCCGGGGCAGGGTAGGCGACGAGCAGTACTTC.

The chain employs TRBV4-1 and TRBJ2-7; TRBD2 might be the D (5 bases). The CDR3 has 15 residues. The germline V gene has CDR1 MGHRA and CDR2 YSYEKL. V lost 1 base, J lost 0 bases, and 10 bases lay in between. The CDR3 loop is CASSQVRGNSYEQYF. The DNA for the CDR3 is TGCGCCAGCAGCCAAGTCCGGGGTAACTCCTACGAGCAGTACTTC.

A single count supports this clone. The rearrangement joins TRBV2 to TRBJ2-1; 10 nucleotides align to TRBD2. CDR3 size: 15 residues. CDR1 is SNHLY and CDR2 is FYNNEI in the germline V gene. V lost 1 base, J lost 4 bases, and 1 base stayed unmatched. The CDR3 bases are TGTGCCAGCAGTGAAGAAGCGGGAGGGTACAATGAGCAGTTCTTC. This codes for CASSEEAGGYNEQFF.